These 28 T cell receptor beta chains were sequenced from one sample in a study of a mutant IDH1 vaccine in newly diagnosed glioma. Noted time point: week 5, during vaccination. All doses held 300 ug of mutant IDH1 20-mer peptide, with topical imiquimod. Which antigens these TCRs recognize remains unknown. Sequenced by immunoSEQ multiplex PCR; TCRdb stores in-frame clones only, minus some. The sample contains over 55,000 clones, over 80% of which appear only once. Sequenced material: PBMCs, taken from a glioma patient whose treatment included an IDH1 peptide vaccine. These receptors were obtained from a woman aged 40 to 50 with glioma.

V is TRBV27 and J is TRBJ1-1; D is undetermined. The CDR3 consists of 13 residues. Germline V gene lookup returns CDR1 MNHEY and CDR2 SMNVEV (reference sequence). Trimming stripped 3 bases from V and 2 bases from J, with 7 bases between. The DNA for the CDR3 is TGTGCCAGCAGTTTCGGAACAAACACTGAAGCTTTCTTT. It translates to CASSFGTNTEAFF.

The rearrangement uses TRBV10-3 and TRBJ2-5, with TRBD2 matching 8 bases. V lost 6 bases, J lost 1 base, and 7 bases stayed unmatched. The CDR3 consists of 15 residues. The germline gives CDR1 ENHRY, CDR2 SYGVKD. The CDR3 protein is CAIRGSGGGQETQYF. In DNA form, the CDR3 reads TGTGCCATCAGGGGGAGCGGGGGTGGCCAAGAGACCCAGTACTTC.

The J gene is TRBJ2-6, the V gene TRBV10-3, with D uncertain. CDR3 length equals 17 residues. Per germline, CDR1 ENHRY and CDR2 SYGVKD. V gave up 0 bases and J gave up 3 bases, with 12 bases separating them. In nucleotides, the CDR3 is TGTGCCATCAGTGAGTCGAAGGGAATGTTTGGGGCCAACGTCCTGACTTTC. Translation: CAISESKGMFGANVLTF.

This chain connects TRBV7-9 to TRBJ2-1, with D possibly being TRBD1 or TRBD2 (5 bases each). V lost 5 bases and J lost 2, with 13 bases in between. The CDR3 loop spans 15 amino acids. Germline V gene lookup returns CDR1 SEHNR and CDR2 FQNEAQ (reference sequence). CDR3 sequence (DNA): TGTGCCAGCAGCACTCATGAGGGGCCCTACAATGAGCAGTTCTTC. This encodes CASSTHEGPYNEQFF.

This sequence joins TRBV2 and TRBJ2-7, with D possibly being TRBD1 (6 bases). The CDR3 has 10 residues. CDR1 and CDR2 (germline): SNHLY, FYNNEI. The CDR3 bases are TGTGCACAGGGTTCCTACGAGCAGTACTTC. Its translation is CAQGSYEQYF.

The chain is built from TRBV7-9 and TRBJ2-7; weak D call: TRBD1 (5 bases). The CDR3 is 14 amino acids. The germline V gene encodes CDR1 SEHNR and CDR2 FQNEAQ (reference sequence). V lost 1 base, J lost 6 bases, and 13 bases lay in between. In DNA, the CDR3 is TGTGCCAGCAGCTTAGAGGGGCGCCTGAGCGAGCAGTACTTC. Translating gives CASSLEGRLSEQYF.

This clone was found a few times. This sequence joins TRBV9 and TRBJ1-4; TRBD1 might be the D (5 bases). Trimming took off 4 bases at V and 3 bases at J, with 34 bases between the two ends. The CDR3 is 22 residues long. Looked up from germline, CDR1 is SGDLS and CDR2 is YYNGEE. The CDR3 is CASSSGRMSEGSAFGANEKLFF. Written as DNA, the CDR3 is TGTGCCAGCAGCTCGGGGAGGATGAGTGAGGGGTCGGCCTTCGGGGCTAATGAAAAACTGTTTTTT.

Comments on this clone: A junction end diverges from the germline sequence, so it may reflect a read error. The chain links TRBV7-7 to TRBJ2-4; D is perhaps TRBD2 (7 bases). CDR3 length equals 16 residues. CDR1 is SSHAT, CDR2 FNYEAQ, per germline (reference sequence). CDR3 nucleotides: TGTGCTAGCAGCCGACCCTGGGGGGGGGCCCCGGACATTCAGTACTTC. Protein: CASSRPWGGAPDIQYF.

CDR3 amino acids: CASSPREGGVTEAFF. As DNA, the CDR3 is TGTGCCAGCTCACCCAGGGAGGGGGGCGTGACTGAAGCTTTCTTT. The J gene is TRBJ1-1, the V gene TRBV18; TRBD1 is a possible D gene (6 bases). Germline V gene lookup returns CDR1 KGHSH and CDR2 LQKENI. The CDR3 covers 15 residues. V was cut by 3 bases and J by 5 bases, with 16 bases left in between.

CDR3 region: CASSLRGILDGYTF. CDR3 DNA sequence: TGTGCCAGCTCTCTCAGGGGGATCCTCGATGGCTACACCTTC. V usage is TRBV18 and J usage is TRBJ1-2, with 7 bases matching TRBD1. After removal of 6 bases from V and 6 bases from J, the junction contained 10 bases not matched to a gene. Germline CDR1 is KGHSH and CDR2 is LQKENI. This CDR3 is built from 14 residues.

V usage is TRBV18 and J usage is TRBJ1-4; perhaps TRBD1 as D (5 bases). V was shortened by 6 bases and J by 8 bases, with 19 bases between the two germline ends. CDR1 KGHSH and CDR2 LQKENI come from the germline V gene. The CDR3 runs 15 residues. CDR3 loop: CASSPGGGAGEKLFF. CDR3 bases: TGTGCCAGCTCCCCCGGTGGGGGTGCCGGGGAAAAACTGTTTTTT.

CDR3 coding DNA: TGTGCCAGCAACGACAGGGGGAGCAATCAGCCCCAGCATTTT. It yields the protein CASNDRGSNQPQHF. The rearrangement joins TRBV7-8 to TRBJ1-5, with 9 bases matching TRBD1. V was pared by 7 bases and J by 1 base, with 2 bases of the junction left unmatched. Germline CDR1 SGHVS, CDR2 FQNEAQ. The CDR3 has 14 residues.

This sequence joins TRBV27 and TRBJ2-1; 11 bases agree with TRBD2. Trimming removed 6 bases from V and 6 bases from J; junction bases left unmatched: 4. Per the germline V gene, CDR1 is MNHEY and CDR2 is SMNVEV (reference sequence). The CDR3 extends over 14 amino acids. The CDR3 nucleotides read TGTGCCAGCAGGGGGACTAGCGGTCCCAATGAGCAGTTCTTC. It is translated as CASRGTSGPNEQFF.

This clone has more than one count but fewer than ten. The chain is built from TRBV10-1 and TRBJ2-7, with 8 bases that match TRBD2. This CDR3 is built from 12 residues. V dropped 5 bases and J dropped 7; count of bases not matched to a gene: 4. CDR1 is WNHNN, CDR2 SYGVQD, per germline (reference sequence). The CDR3 protein is CASSRAGEEQYF. The CDR3 DNA is TGCGCCAGCAGTAGAGCGGGAGAAGAGCAGTACTTC.

The chain uses TRBV30 and TRBJ2-1, with 12 bases fitting TRBD2. Germline loops: CDR1 GTSNPN, CDR2 SVGIG (reference sequence). Losses at the gene ends were 3 bases for V and 12 bases for J; bases not matched to a gene: 6. CDR3 length: 13 amino acids. CDR3 protein: CAWRQLAGGGQFF. For the CDR3, the DNA is TGTGCCTGGAGACAACTAGCGGGAGGAGGGCAGTTCTTC. The full variable domain, rest sourced from reference TRBV30 and TRBJ2-1, is SQTIHQWPATLVQPVGSPLSLECTVEGTSNPNLYWYRQAAGRGLQLLFYSVGIGQISSEVPQNLSASRPQDRQFILSSKKLLLSDSGFYLCAWRQLAGGGQFFGPGTRLTVL.

The chain joins TRBV2 to TRBJ1-2; 8 bases align to TRBD1. The germline CDR1 and CDR2 sequences are SNHLY and FYNNEI. The CDR3 runs to 12 residues. Trimming took 6 bases from V and 8 from J; bases not matched to a gene: 5. For the CDR3, the DNA is TGTGCCAGCAGCTCAGGGGGCCGCGGCTACACCTTC. It specifies CASSSGGRGYTF. Variable domain in full (rest from reference TRBV2 and TRBJ1-2): EPEVTQTPSHQVTQMGQEVILRCVPISNHLYFYWYRQILGQKVEFLVSFYNNEISEKSEIFDDQFSVERPDGSNFTLKIRSTKLEDSAMYFCASSSGGRGYTFGSGTRLTVV.

The V and J genes are TRBV6-1 and TRBJ2-7, with 8 bases fitting TRBD2. Germline V gene data show CDR1 as MNHNS and CDR2 as SASEGT. The CDR3 sequence is 14 residues long. Trimming cost V 5 bases and J 1 base; bases outside gene matches: 4. CDR3 loop: CASSILAGSYEQYF. CDR3 coding DNA: TGTGCCAGCAGTATCCTAGCGGGTTCCTACGAGCAGTACTTC.

The J gene is TRBJ2-7, the V gene TRBV7-9, with unresolved D. V lost 4 bases and J 5 bases, leaving 6 bases between the germline ends. The CDR3 is made up of 11 amino acids. CDR1 SEHNR and CDR2 FQNEAQ come from the germline V gene (reference sequence). CDR3 region: CASSYANEQYF. The CDR3 coding sequence is TGTGCCAGCAGCTACGCAAACGAGCAGTACTTC. The full variable domain, in which reference TRBV7-9 and TRBJ2-7 provide the parts outside the CDR3, is DTGVSQNPRHKITKRGQNVTFRCDPISEHNRLYWYRQTLGQGPEFLTYFQNEAQLEKSRLLSDRFSAERPKGSFSTLEIQRTEQGDSAMYLCASSYANEQYFGPGTRLTVT.

V usage is TRBV4-1 and J usage is TRBJ2-7; D unresolved. Germline lookup yields CDR1 MGHRA and CDR2 YSYEKL. V was clipped by 1 base and J by 2 bases, with 12 bases between them. This CDR3 has 15 residues. The chain's CDR3 is CASSQGALGAYEQYF. For the CDR3, the DNA is TGCGCCAGCAGCCAAGGGGCCCTGGGCGCCTACGAGCAGTACTTC.

V and J are TRBV11-1 and TRBJ1-1, with a tentative D call TRBD1 (5 bases). Germline CDR1 reads SGHAT; CDR2 reads FQDESV (reference sequence). The CDR3 contains 15 residues. Trimming took 2 bases from V and 1 from J, leaving 11 bases between them. This chain's CDR3 is CASSLRGLGNTEAFF. The CDR3 DNA is TGTGCCAGCAGCTTACGGGGGTTAGGGAACACTGAAGCTTTCTTT.

The chain uses TRBV4-2 and TRBJ2-3; D is unresolved. The CDR3 has 14 residues. Per the germline V gene, CDR1 is LGHNA and CDR2 is YNFKEQ. Deletions cut 0 bases from V and 4 bases from J, with 8 bases between. CDR3 nucleotides: TGTGCCAGCAGCCAAGATATGGTTCCAGATACGCAGTATTTT. Protein sequence: CASSQDMVPDTQYF.

This clone showed up just once. The chain carries TRBV4-1 and TRBJ1-2; D not certain. Deletions cut 0 bases from V and 4 bases from J, with 12 bases between. Germline V CDR1 and CDR2: MGHRA, YSYEKL. CDR3 length equals 15 residues. CDR3 protein: CASSQDPGSGYGYTF. The CDR3 DNA is TGCGCCAGCAGCCAAGATCCGGGATCGGGCTATGGCTACACCTTC.

The chain is built from TRBV10-2 and TRBJ1-1; D is perhaps TRBD1 (5 bases). V lost 2 bases and J 5 bases, leaving 12 bases between the germline ends. The germline V gene has CDR1 WSHSY and CDR2 SAAADI. The CDR3 has 14 amino acids. The CDR3 nucleotides read TGCGCCAGCAGTGAGAAGGGGCCGGAAACTGAAGCTTTCTTT. Protein product: CASSEKGPETEAFF.

The chain joins TRBV10-3 to TRBJ2-7; 7 nucleotides agree with TRBD1. V gave up 6 bases and J gave up 4 bases; unmatched junction bases: 3. CDR1 ENHRY and CDR2 SYGVKD come from the germline V gene. CDR3 length: 12 residues. The DNA for the CDR3 is TGTGCCATCAGGGACAGGTTATACGAGCAGTACTTC. It encodes CAIRDRLYEQYF.

V and J are TRBV5-1 and TRBJ2-7; D may be TRBD1 (6 bases). CDR3 length equals 13 residues. CDR1 is SGHRS, CDR2 YFSETQ, per germline. Trimming left V 4 bases short and J 8 bases short, with 16 bases between. The CDR3 DNA follows: TGCGCCAGCAGCGATGGGACACCGGGCCAGCAGTACTTC. Its translation is CASSDGTPGQQYF.

This clone was picked up one time. V gene TRBV19 combines with J gene TRBJ2-5; D is uncertain. Trimming took 1 base from V and 4 from J, leaving 7 bases between them. The CDR3 runs 13 residues. Germline lookup yields CDR1 LNHDA and CDR2 SQIVND (reference sequence). The CDR3 sequence is CASSIGDTETQYF. The CDR3 DNA reads TGTGCCAGTAGTATAGGGGATACAGAGACCCAGTACTTC. Drawing the rest from reference TRBV19 and TRBJ2-5, the complete variable domain is DGGITQSPKYLFRKEGQNVTLSCEQNLNHDAMYWYRQDPGQGLRLIYYSQIVNDFQKGDIAEGYSVSREKKESFPLTVTSAQKNPTAFYLCASSIGDTETQYFGPGTRLLVL.

This chain links TRBV6-5 with TRBJ1-6, with D perhaps TRBD1 (5 bases). Germline V CDR1 and CDR2: MNHEY, SVGAGI. The CDR3 contains 15 residues. The V end lost 6 bases, the J end lost 3 bases, and 12 bases lay between the germline ends. The CDR3 region has the DNA TGTGCCAGCAGGGGGGGACCGAGCTATAATTCACCCCTCCACTTT. Its protein is CASRGGPSYNSPLHF.

The chain employs TRBV5-1 and TRBJ2-1; D uncertain. Trimming took 0 bases from V and 0 from J, leaving 7 bases between them. CDR3 size: 15 residues. Germline CDR1 is SGHRS and CDR2 is YFSETQ. The DNA of the CDR3 is TGCGCCAGCAGCTTGGGATCCAGCTCCTACAATGAGCAGTTCTTC. Its translation: CASSLGSSSYNEQFF. Complete variable domain (other parts from reference TRBV5-1 and TRBJ2-1): KAGVTQTPRYLIKTRGQQVTLSCSPISGHRSVSWYQQTPGQGLQFLFEYFSETQRNKGNFPGRFSGRQFSNSRSEMNVSTLELGDSALYLCASSLGSSSYNEQFFGPGTRLTVL.